These T cell receptor beta chains were read from a single sample in a study of blood T cell repertoires in COVID-19. Assay used: immunoSEQ multiplex PCR; TCRdb lists only in-frame clones, some missing. Among 360,000 or so clones listed, roughly nine tenths were seen once. The sequencing sample was made of PBMCs or T cells enriched from blood (not recorded which). The receptors were sampled from a woman aged 25-40 years who had recovered from COVID-19. The CDR3 runs from the conserved cysteine through the conserved F or W. D genes are given only for firm matches. Not all rows give a size; the values are once, few, many and, for expanded clones, a class.

>TRBV5-1|NA|TRBJ2-7|14|TRBD2
TGCGCCAGCAGCTCGGGACTAGTATGGGTCGAGCAGTACTTC
CASSSGLVWVEQYF
>TRBV3-1/TRBV3-2|NA|TRBJ2-1|15|TRBD2
TGTGCCAGCAGCCCTGGGACTAGCGGTTACAATGAGCAGTTCTTC
CASSPGTSGYNEQFF
>TRBV5-1|NA|TRBJ2-1|16|NA
TGCGCCAGCAGCTTCACAGGGCCAAGCTCCTACAATGAGCAGTTCTTC
CASSFTGPSSYNEQFF
>TRBV28|NA|TRBJ1-1|11|TRBD1
TGTGCCAGCAGCGACAGGGGGACGATTTTCTTT
CASSDRGTIFF
>TRBV28|NA|TRBJ1-1|11|NA
TGTGCCAGCAGTTACCGACAGGAAGCTTTCTTT
CASSYRQEAFF
>TRBV5-1|NA|TRBJ1-1|15|TRBD1
TGCGCCAGCAGCGAGATGACAGGGTCGTGGACTGAAGCTTTCTTT
CASSEMTGSWTEAFF
>TRBV18|NA|TRBJ2-7|14|NA
TGTGCCAGCTCACCTGACGGACCTAGGGGGGAGCAGTACTTC
CASSPDGPRGEQYF
>TRBV28|NA|TRBJ1-2|13|NA
TGTGCCAGCAGGCCGGGACACCTATATGGCTACACCTTC
CASRPGHLYGYTF
>TRBV6-5|NA|TRBJ1-2|14|NA
TGTGCCAGCACCGGAGACCAGGGTCTGGGTGGCTACACCTTC
CASTGDQGLGGYTF
>TRBV7-6|NA|TRBJ2-1|15|TRBD2
TGTGCCAGCAGCTTAGAACTAGCGCGAAACAATGAGCAGTTCTTC
CASSLELARNNEQFF
>TRBV27|once|TRBJ1-2|18|TRBD1
TGTGCCAGCAGTCCAACTCGGGACAGGGAACAACCTAACTATGGCTACACCTTC
CASSPTRDREQPNYGYTF
>TRBV15|NA|TRBJ1-2|13|NA
TGTGCCACCCGGTTTCAAGGAGCAAATGGCTACACCTTC
CATRFQGANGYTF
>TRBV4-1|NA|TRBJ1-5|15|TRBD1
TGCGCCAGCAGCCAGTGGGACAGGGGCAATCAGCCCCAGCATTTT
CASSQWDRGNQPQHF
>TRBV9|once|TRBJ1-1|9|TRBD1
TGTGCCAGCAGCGCCCGACAGGGTTTT
CASSARQGF
>TRBV30|NA|TRBJ1-6|14|NA
TGTGCCGGAGGGACGGGTTCTTATAATTCACCCCTCCACTTT
CAGGTGSYNSPLHF
>TRBV11-2|NA|TRBJ2-7|15|NA
TGTGCCAGCAGCTTAGAGTCAGGGCGGGGCTACGAGCAGTACTTC
CASSLESGRGYEQYF
>TRBV11-2|once|TRBJ1-1|15|NA
TGTGCCAGCAGCTCGGCGGGGGGTAAGGTGACTGAAGCTTTCTTT
CASSSAGGKVTEAFF
>TRBV9|NA|TRBJ1-2|14|NA
TGTGCCAGCAGCTCAGGACGGGGTAACTATGGCTACACCTTC
CASSSGRGNYGYTF
>TRBV2|NA|TRBJ2-3|12|NA
TGTGCCAGCACCGTTCGTAGCGATACGCAGTATTTT
CASTVRSDTQYF
>TRBV7-8|NA|TRBJ1-2|17|NA
TGTGCCAGCAGCCCCAACAGTAACAGGAGAACTAACTATGGCTACACCTTC
CASSPNSNRRTNYGYTF
>TRBV5-1|NA|TRBJ2-7|14|NA
TGCGCCAGCAGCTTTTCTCGGGGAACCTACGAGCAGTACTTC
CASSFSRGTYEQYF
>TRBV9|NA|TRBJ2-3|16|TRBD2
TGTGCCAGCAGCCTTAGCGGGGGGGCCTTCCCAGATACGCAGTATTTT
CASSLSGGAFPDTQYF
>TRBV13|NA|TRBJ1-6|14|NA
TGTGCCAGCAGCTTAGGGACGGACATGTCACCCCTCCACTTT
CASSLGTDMSPLHF
>TRBV29-1|NA|TRBJ1-5|13|NA
TGCAGCGTTGAAGTAGAGAGCAATCAGCCCCAGCATTTT
CSVEVESNQPQHF
>TRBV10-2|NA|TRBJ1-1|14|NA
TGCGCCAGCAGTGACCCTCAGGGTGGTACTGAAGCTTTCTTT
CASSDPQGGTEAFF
>TRBV2|NA|TRBJ1-2|12|NA
TGTGCCAGCAGTGAAGCCAGGGCCGGCTACACCTTC
CASSEARAGYTF
>TRBV18|NA|TRBJ1-1|16|TRBD1
TGTGCCAGCTCACCCGGACAGGGGGGGACGAACACTGAAGCTTTCTTT
CASSPGQGGTNTEAFF
>TRBV2|few|TRBJ1-3|14|TRBD1
TGTGCCCGCAATACAGGGGATTCCGGAAACACCATATATTTT
CARNTGDSGNTIYF
>TRBV10-3|NA|TRBJ2-5|13|NA
TGTGCCATCAGGCAGGGGGACTTAAAGACCCAGTACTTC
CAIRQGDLKTQYF
>TRBV6-5|NA|TRBJ1-2|12|TRBD1
TGTGCCAGCAGCCGACAGGGACGTGGCTACACCTTC
CASSRQGRGYTF
>TRBV5-6|NA|TRBJ2-5|15|NA
TGTGCCAGCAGCTTGGATCTTAGCGGCCAAGAGACCCAGTACTTC
CASSLDLSGQETQYF
>TRBV9|NA|TRBJ2-5|16|TRBD2
TGTGCCAGCAGCGCTCGACTAGCGGGAATGGGAGAGACCCAGTACTTC
CASSARLAGMGETQYF
>TRBV30|NA|TRBJ2-1|14|TRBD2
TGTGCCTGGAGTGTACTAGCGGGGGGGGATGAGCAGTTCTTC
CAWSVLAGGDEQFF
>TRBV5-4|once|TRBJ1-2|17|TRBD1
TGTGCCAGCAGCTTGGCGTGGACAGGCGCCCATAACTATGGCTACACCTTC
CASSLAWTGAHNYGYTF
>TRBV7-6|NA|TRBJ2-1|16|NA
TGTGCCAGCAGCTTAGAGGTGGGAGGCCCACACAATGAGCAGTTCTTC
CASSLEVGGPHNEQFF
>TRBV6-5|NA|TRBJ2-2|14|NA
TGTGCCAGCAGTCCCGCCGGGGACACCGGGGAGCTGTTTTTT
CASSPAGDTGELFF
>TRBV5-4|NA|TRBJ1-3|15|NA
TGTGCCAGCAGACTGGACAGCAACTCTGGAAACACCATATATTTT
CASRLDSNSGNTIYF
>TRBV12-5|NA|TRBJ1-5|15|NA
TGTGCTAGTGGTGCCCCCCGGGTTACGAATCAGCCCCAGCATTTT
CASGAPRVTNQPQHF
>TRBV27|NA|TRBJ1-2|14|NA
TGTGCCAGCAGTTTAGGAGTGGTGGGCTATGGCTACACCTTC
CASSLGVVGYGYTF
>TRBV27|NA|TRBJ1-1|15|TRBD1
TGTGCCAGCAGTTTATCAGGGGGCGAGAACACTGAAGCTTTCTTT
CASSLSGGENTEAFF
>TRBV2|once|TRBJ2-3|15|NA
TGTGCCAGCAGATCTGTAACTAATTATCCCCTCGAGCAGTATTTT
CASRSVTNYPLEQYF
>TRBV11-3|NA|TRBJ2-5|15|TRBD2
TGTGCCAGCAGCTTAGGCGGGAGGGTAGGAGAGACCCAGTACTTC
CASSLGGRVGETQYF
>TRBV5-1|NA|TRBJ2-7|14|TRBD2
TGCGCCAGCAGCTTTTCCCGGGAGGGCTACGAGCAGTACTTC
CASSFSREGYEQYF
>TRBV12-3/TRBV12-4|NA|TRBJ2-5|13|TRBD1
TGTGCCAGCAAGAGGGACAGCCAAGAGACCCAGTACTTC
CASKRDSQETQYF
>TRBV19|NA|TRBJ2-7|15|NA
TGTGCCAGTAGTATACCAGGGCCTAGGGGTCACGAGCAGTACTTC
CASSIPGPRGHEQYF
>TRBV28|once|TRBJ2-3|18|TRBD2
TGTGCCAGCAGTTTAGGCGCGGGAGGGCCCCTTAATACAGATACGCAGTATTTT
CASSLGAGGPLNTDTQYF
>TRBV28|NA|TRBJ2-5|17|TRBD1
TGTGCCAGCAGTATCCGGTGGCAGGGGGCCTTGAAAGAGACCCAGTACTTC
CASSIRWQGALKETQYF
>TRBV19|NA|TRBJ1-2|14|NA
TGTGCCAGTAGTATAGATGGGGCCCTGCGAGGCTACACCTTC
CASSIDGALRGYTF
>TRBV7-3|NA|TRBJ2-1|14|TRBD1
TGTGCCAGCAGCCTCGGACAGGGGGCAATCGGGCAGTTCTTC
CASSLGQGAIGQFF
>TRBV4-2|NA|TRBJ1-5|16|NA
TGTGCCAGCAGCCAAAGACAGGATGGGGGCAATCAGCCCCAGCATTTT
CASSQRQDGGNQPQHF
>TRBV2|once|TRBJ1-2|15|TRBD1
TGTGCCAGCAGGGAGAGGACAGGGGTCAACTATGGCTACACCTTC
CASRERTGVNYGYTF
>TRBV9|few|TRBJ1-2|12|TRBD1
TGTGCCAGCATGGGACAGGAGCGGGGCTACACCTTC
CASMGQERGYTF
>TRBV7-2|NA|TRBJ1-2|12|NA
TGTGCCAGCAGCTTAACGACATCTGGCTACACCTTC
CASSLTTSGYTF
>TRBV27|NA|TRBJ2-7|15|TRBD2
TGTGCCAGCAGCACCCGGACTAGCAGTACCTACGAGCAGTACTTC
CASSTRTSSTYEQYF
>TRBV10-2|NA|TRBJ2-7|13|NA
TGCGCCAGCAGTGAGTCGTCAACCTACGAGCAGTACTTC
CASSESSTYEQYF
>TRBV27|NA|TRBJ2-1|17|TRBD2
TGTGCCAGCAGGGCGACTAGCGGGAGAGGAGCCTACAATGAGCAGTTCTTC
CASRATSGRGAYNEQFF
>TRBV6-5|NA|TRBJ1-5|14|NA
TGTGCCAGCAGTTACCGTGCAGGCAATCAGCCCCAGCATTTT
CASSYRAGNQPQHF
>TRBV9|NA|TRBJ1-6|16|NA
TGTGCCAGCAGCAGAACATACAACCCAGGGGATTCACCCCTCCACTTT
CASSRTYNPGDSPLHF
>TRBV3-1/TRBV3-2|NA|TRBJ2-7|15|TRBD1
TGTGCCAGCAGCTTACCCGGGACAGGGTTTTGGGAGCAGTACTTC
CASSLPGTGFWEQYF
>TRBV6-6|NA|TRBJ1-1|15|NA
TGTGCCAGCAGCCGTGGGTGGGGGGGTGACACTGAAGCTTTCTTT
CASSRGWGGDTEAFF